This T cell receptor (beta chain) was retrieved from a study of blood T cell repertoires in COVID-19 (dated by TCRdb to about 2020). About the full investigation: The collaborator samples originated in the United States, Italy and Spain and spanned the acute and convalescent phases of COVID-19. The material from the prospective study consisted of cDNA or gDNA derived from T cells, B-cell-depleted T cells, or PBMCs. Subjects who had been exposed to COVID-19, were actively infected with it, or had recovered from it provided the deeply sampled blood TCRbeta repertoires that made up the dataset. The repertoires were made available in a free public database intended to serve as a resource for research on the immune response to SARS-CoV-2. Samples came from the ongoing ImmuneRACE study (first 160 participants) plus 1,254 subjects from 6 global collaborators. The sample metadata nearly always contained a de-identified subject ID, COVID-19 status, age in years and sex. Where available, HLA class I and class II types were taken from metadata supplied by the sample provider and were not determined by assay-based typing. Results the study describes overall, beyond this receptor: The quantity of clinical and demographic metadata differed by source and by participant and was supplied without curation.

About this clone: Its antigen is still unknown. No much larger clonotype is one base removed from it; base qualities were not supplied.

From the germline V gene, CDR1 is SGHTA and CDR2 is FQGNSA. V trim: 1 base; J trim: 5 bases; unmatched bases: 1. From the cysteine up to the phenylalanine, the CDR3 has a length of 15 residues. Solely the CDR3 DNA is kept, with 45 bases framed from the first base. The immunoSEQ Assay, a bias-controlled multiplex PCR, was used to amplify TCRbeta CDR3 regions from genomic DNA. On the authors' methods: Within the assay, amplification of reference gene primers was used to estimate how many nucleated cells each sample contained. To quantify the absolute abundance of each unique TCRbeta CDR3 rearrangement, sequence reads were collapsed and filtered. For each sample, productive Simpson clonality was calculated as the square root of Simpson's diversity index over productive rearrangements. Here the immuneACCESS table is served through TCRdb, limited to in-frame sequences with V and J called. Missing clones are a known gap in these copies; in checked studies unresolved V genes cover under half, and the rest lacks a known reason. V and J calls and clone size follow that table, whereas D and trimming were derived from the DNA. This sample gives 95,000 to 110,000 clones in total; approximately 81% of them show up just once. Approximately 4.4% of the sample belongs to the ten largest clones.

Whole blood was collected in K2EDTA tubes by collaborating institutions according to the institutions' own protocols. For TCRbeta analysis, collaborator samples were shipped as frozen whole blood, as isolated PBMCs, or as DNA extracted from either sample type. Source material: peripheral blood. The chain employs TRBV7-2 and TRBJ2-2, and TRBD1 matches 10 of the central bases. The clonotype comes from a human donor in a cohort sampled during active COVID-19. The CDR3 corresponds to CASSLVDRGTGELFF. The sequenced DNA is TGTGCCAGCAGCTTAGTGGACAGGGGGACCGGGGAGCTGTTTTTT.